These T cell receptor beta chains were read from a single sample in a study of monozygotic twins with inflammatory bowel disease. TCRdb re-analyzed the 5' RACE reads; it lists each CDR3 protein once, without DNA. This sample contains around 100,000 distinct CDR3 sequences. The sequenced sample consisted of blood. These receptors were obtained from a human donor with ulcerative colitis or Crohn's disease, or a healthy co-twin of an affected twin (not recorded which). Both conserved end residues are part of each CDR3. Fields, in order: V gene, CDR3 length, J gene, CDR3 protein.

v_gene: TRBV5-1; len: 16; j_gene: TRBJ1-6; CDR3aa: CASSPLGTVYNSPLHF
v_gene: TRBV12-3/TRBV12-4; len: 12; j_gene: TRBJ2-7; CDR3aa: CASSLDYYEQYF
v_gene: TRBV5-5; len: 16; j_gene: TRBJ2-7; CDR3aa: CASSLAITSQPYEQYF
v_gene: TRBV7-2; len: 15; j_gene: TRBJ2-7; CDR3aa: CASSLRASSSYEQYF
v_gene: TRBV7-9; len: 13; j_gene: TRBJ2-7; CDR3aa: CASSLDTFYEQYF
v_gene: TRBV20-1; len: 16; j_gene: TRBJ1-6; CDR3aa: CSARDTGDPYNSPLHF
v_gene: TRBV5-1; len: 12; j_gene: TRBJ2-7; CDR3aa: CASSSNRGEQYF
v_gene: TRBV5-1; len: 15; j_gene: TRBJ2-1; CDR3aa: CASSLLGRDNNEQFF
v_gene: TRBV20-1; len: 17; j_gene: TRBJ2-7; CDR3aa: CSARDRPGQGARYEQYF
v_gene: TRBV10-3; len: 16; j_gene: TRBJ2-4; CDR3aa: CAISTTGTGGAGIQYF
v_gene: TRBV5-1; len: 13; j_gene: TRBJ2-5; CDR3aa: CAGSSGVAETQYF
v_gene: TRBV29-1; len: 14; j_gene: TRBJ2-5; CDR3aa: CSVARTSGRETQYF
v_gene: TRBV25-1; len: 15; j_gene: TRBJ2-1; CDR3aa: CASSDQQSYRPPQFF
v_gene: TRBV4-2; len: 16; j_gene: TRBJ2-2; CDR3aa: CASSQTGTTNTGELFF
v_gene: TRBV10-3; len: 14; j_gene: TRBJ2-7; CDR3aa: CAISEVGASYEQYF
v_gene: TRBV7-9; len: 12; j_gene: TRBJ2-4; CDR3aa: CASSLGGGIQYF
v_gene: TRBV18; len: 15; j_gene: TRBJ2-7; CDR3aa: CASSSGTSASYEQYF
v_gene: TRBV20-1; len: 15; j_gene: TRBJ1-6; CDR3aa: CSARDRAGGNSPLHF
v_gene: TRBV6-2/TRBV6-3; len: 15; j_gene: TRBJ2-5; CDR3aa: CASNPLRTQEETQYF
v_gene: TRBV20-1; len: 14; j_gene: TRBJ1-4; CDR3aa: CSARVEARGEKLFF
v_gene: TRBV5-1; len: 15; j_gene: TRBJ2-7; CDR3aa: CASSLTVLSSYEQYF
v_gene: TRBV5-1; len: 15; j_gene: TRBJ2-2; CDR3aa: CASSPGQVGAGELFF
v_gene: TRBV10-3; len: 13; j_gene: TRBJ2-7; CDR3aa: CAISPDSFYEQYF
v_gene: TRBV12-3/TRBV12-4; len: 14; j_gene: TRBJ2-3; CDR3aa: CASSYSGSADTQYF
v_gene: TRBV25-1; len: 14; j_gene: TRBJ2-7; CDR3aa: CASSVGGTGYEQYF
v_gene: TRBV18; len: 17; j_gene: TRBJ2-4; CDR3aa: CASSPRGTLLAKNIQYF
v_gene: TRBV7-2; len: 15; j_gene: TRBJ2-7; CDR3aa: CASSLGLARRGEQYF
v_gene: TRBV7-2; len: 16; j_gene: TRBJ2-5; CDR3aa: CASRQTTGVYQETQYF
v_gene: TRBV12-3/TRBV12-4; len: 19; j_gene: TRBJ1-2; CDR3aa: CASSLLDLGVGTGIYGYTF
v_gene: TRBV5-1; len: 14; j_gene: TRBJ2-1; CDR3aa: CASSRQGSENEQFF
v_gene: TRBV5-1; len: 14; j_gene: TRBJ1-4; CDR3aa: CASSLEGRWRKLFF
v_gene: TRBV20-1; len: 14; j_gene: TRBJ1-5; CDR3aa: CSARGGHRNQPQHF
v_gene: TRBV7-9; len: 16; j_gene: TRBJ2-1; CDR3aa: CASTQEGRGSRNEQFF
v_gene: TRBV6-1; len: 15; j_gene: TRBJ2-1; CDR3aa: CASRGGPSSVGEQFF
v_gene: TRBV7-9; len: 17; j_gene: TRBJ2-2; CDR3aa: CASSPSRDRGSTGELFF
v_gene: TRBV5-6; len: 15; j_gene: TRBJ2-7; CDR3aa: CASSLARGLTYEQYF
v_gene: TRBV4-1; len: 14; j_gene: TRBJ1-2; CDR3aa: CASSQVGASYGYTF